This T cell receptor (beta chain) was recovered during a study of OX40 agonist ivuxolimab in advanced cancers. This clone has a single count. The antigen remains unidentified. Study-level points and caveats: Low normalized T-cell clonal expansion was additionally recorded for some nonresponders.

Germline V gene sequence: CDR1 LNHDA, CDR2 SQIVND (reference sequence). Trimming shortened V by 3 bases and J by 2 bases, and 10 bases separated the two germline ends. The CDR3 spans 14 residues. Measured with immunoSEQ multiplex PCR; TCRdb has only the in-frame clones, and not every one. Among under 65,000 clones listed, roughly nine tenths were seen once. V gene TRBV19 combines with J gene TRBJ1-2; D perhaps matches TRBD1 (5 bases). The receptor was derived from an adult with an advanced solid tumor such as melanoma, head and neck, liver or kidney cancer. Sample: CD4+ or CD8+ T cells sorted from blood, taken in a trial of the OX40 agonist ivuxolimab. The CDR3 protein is CASSIPQGNYGYTF. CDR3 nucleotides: TGTGCCAGTAGTATCCCGCAGGGAAACTATGGCTACACCTTC.